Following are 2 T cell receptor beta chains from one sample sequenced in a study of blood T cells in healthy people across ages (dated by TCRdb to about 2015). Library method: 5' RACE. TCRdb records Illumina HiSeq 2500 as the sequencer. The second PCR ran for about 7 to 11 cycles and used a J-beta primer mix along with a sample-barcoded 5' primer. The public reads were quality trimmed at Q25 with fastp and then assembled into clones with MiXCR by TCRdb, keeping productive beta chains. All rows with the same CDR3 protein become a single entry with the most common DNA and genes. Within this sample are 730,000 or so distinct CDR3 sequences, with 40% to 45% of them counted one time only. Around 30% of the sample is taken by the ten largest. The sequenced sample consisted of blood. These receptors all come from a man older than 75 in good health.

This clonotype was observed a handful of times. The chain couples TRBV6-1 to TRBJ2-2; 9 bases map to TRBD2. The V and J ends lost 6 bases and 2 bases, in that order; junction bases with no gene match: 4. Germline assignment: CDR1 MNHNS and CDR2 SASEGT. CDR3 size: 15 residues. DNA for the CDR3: TGTGCCAGCAGCACAGCGGGAGGTAACACCGGGGAGCTGTTTTTT. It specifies CASSTAGGNTGELFF.

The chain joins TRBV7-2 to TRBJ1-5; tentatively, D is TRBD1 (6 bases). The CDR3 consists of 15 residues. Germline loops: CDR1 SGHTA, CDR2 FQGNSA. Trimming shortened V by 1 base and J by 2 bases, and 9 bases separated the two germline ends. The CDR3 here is CASSLVGGRNQPQHF. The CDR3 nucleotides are TGTGCCAGCAGCTTAGTCGGGGGGCGCAATCAGCCCCAGCATTTT. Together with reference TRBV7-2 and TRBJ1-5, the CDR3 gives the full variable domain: GAGVSQSPSNKVTEKGKDVELRCDPISGHTALYWYRQSLGQGLEFLIYFQGNSAPDKSGLPSDRFSAERTGGSVSTLTIQRTQQEDSAVYLCASSLVGGRNQPQHFGDGTRLSIL.